A selection of T cell receptor beta chains follows, all from one sample in a study of OX40 agonist ivuxolimab in advanced cancers. TCRdb's copy holds only in-frame clones and misses some; the assay was immunoSEQ multiplex PCR. The data contain about 54,000 clones, approximately 84% of them singletons. The sample consisted of CD4+ or CD8+ T cells sorted from blood, taken in a trial of the OX40 agonist ivuxolimab. These receptors all stem from an adult with an advanced solid tumor such as melanoma, head and neck, liver or kidney cancer. Both conserved end residues are part of each CDR3. A D gene is named only where the DNA matches it firmly. Expanded clones get a size class; other rows say once, few or many, or leave the size out.

v_call	j_call	d_call	clone_size	cdr3_nt	cdr3_aa
TRBV10-3	TRBJ2-2	-	-	TGTGCCATCAGCGGGGGACAGAACACCGGGGAGCTGTTTTTT	CAISGGQNTGELFF
TRBV29-1	TRBJ2-5	TRBD1	-	TGCAGCGCGGGACAGGGTGGAGAGACCCAGTACTTC	CSAGQGGETQYF
TRBV5-6	TRBJ1-5	-	once	TGTGCCAGCAGCCTAGGATTTGATAGCAATCAGCCCCAGCATTTT	CASSLGFDSNQPQHF
TRBV28	TRBJ1-2	-	-	TGTGCCAGTTCCCAACTTGTGGGGGGCTACACCTTC	CASSQLVGGYTF
TRBV7-6	TRBJ2-1	TRBD2	-	TGTGCCAGCAGCTCGACCCGGGAGGGGAAGCAGTTCTTC	CASSSTREGKQFF
TRBV7-6	TRBJ2-3	-	-	TGTGCCAGCAGCCGAAGGTCGGGGGCTAGCACAGATACGCAGTATTTT	CASSRRSGASTDTQYF
TRBV11-2	TRBJ2-1	-	-	TGTGCCAGTATGGACTCCTCCTCCTACAATGAGCAGTTCTTC	CASMDSSSYNEQFF
TRBV2	TRBJ2-7	-	-	TGTGCCAGCAAATCGAGAGAGCAGTACTTC	CASKSREQYF
TRBV28	TRBJ1-2	-	once	TGTGCCAGCACTCTTACAAGGCTGAACTATGGCTACACCTTC	CASTLTRLNYGYTF
TRBV14	TRBJ1-1	-	once	TGTGCCAGCAGCCAAACCAATGGGCGTGCTAGGGCCACTGAAGCTTTCTTT	CASSQTNGRARATEAFF
TRBV10-3	TRBJ2-2	-	-	TGTGCCATCAGTGATACGGTGAACTCCGGGGAGCTGTTTTTT	CAISDTVNSGELFF
TRBV19	TRBJ1-1	-	-	TGTGCCAGTAGTATAGGCAGGGCGACCACTGAAGCTTTCTTT	CASSIGRATTEAFF
TRBV11-2	TRBJ2-1	-	-	TGTGCCAGCAGCTTAGGCCAGGTGGGTGGCAATGAGCAGTTCTTC	CASSLGQVGGNEQFF
TRBV7-9	TRBJ2-7	-	-	TGTGCCGGCAGCTTAGAGGGACGGGGTTGGGACGAGCAGTACTTC	CAGSLEGRGWDEQYF
TRBV11-2	TRBJ2-7	TRBD1	-	TGTGCCAGCAGCTCAGTTAGAAGATCACAGGGGTTCGGGTACGAGCAGTACTTC	CASSSVRRSQGFGYEQYF
TRBV7-2	TRBJ2-7	-	-	TGCGCCAGCAGCCAGGAGGTTTTCCAGTACGAGCAGTACTTC	CASSQEVFQYEQYF
TRBV6-5	TRBJ2-7	-	-	TGTGCCAGCAGTTACTCGACGTCCGAGCAGTACTTC	CASSYSTSEQYF
TRBV28	TRBJ2-4	-	-	TGTGCCAGCAGTTCCACAGGGGGGGTAGCCAAAAACATTCAGTACTTC	CASSSTGGVAKNIQYF
TRBV23-1	TRBJ1-5	TRBD1	-	TGCGCCAGTTTTCCGGGACAGGGCGGACAGCCCCAGCATTTT	CASFPGQGGQPQHF
TRBV9	TRBJ2-1	TRBD2	-	TGTGCCAGCAGCCCCAGACTAGCGGGAGACAATGAGCAGTTCTTC	CASSPRLAGDNEQFF
TRBV15	TRBJ1-4	TRBD1	-	TGTGCCACCAGCAGAAGTGACAGGGTTGGGGAAAAACTGTTTTTT	CATSRSDRVGEKLFF
TRBV13	TRBJ2-5	TRBD1	few	TGTGCCAGCAGCTTAGGGGACAGGGGGCCCCAAGAGACCCAGTACTTC	CASSLGDRGPQETQYF
TRBV4-1	TRBJ1-3	-	-	TGCGCCAGCAGCCAAGATGTTACAGCTATGCACTCTGGAAACACCATATATTTT	CASSQDVTAMHSGNTIYF
TRBV14	TRBJ2-5	-	-	TGTGCCAGCACCCCTGGGAAGGTGACAGGCCGAGAGACCCAGTACTTC	CASTPGKVTGRETQYF
TRBV15	TRBJ2-1	-	-	TGTGCCACCAGCGCCCGGCGAACAGGGACTGAGCAGTTCTTC	CATSARRTGTEQFF
TRBV6-6	TRBJ2-5	-	-	TGTGCCAGCAGCCCCCTGAGGGGGGGCCAAGAGACCCAGTACTTC	CASSPLRGGQETQYF
TRBV5-6	TRBJ1-2	-	once	TGTGCCAGCAGCACAACCGGGTTACCGTATGGCTACACCTTC	CASSTTGLPYGYTF
TRBV5-4	TRBJ2-6	-	-	TGTGCCAGCAGCTCCTTTCGGCTTTGGTCCGGGGCCAACGTCCTGACTTTC	CASSSFRLWSGANVLTF
TRBV11-3	TRBJ2-7	TRBD2	-	TGTGCCAGCAGTCTGAGTGGCGGGGGGAACTACGAGCAGTACTTC	CASSLSGGGNYEQYF
TRBV19	TRBJ2-5	-	few	TGTGCCAGTAGTATGTCCGATATCCAGTACTTC	CASSMSDIQYF
TRBV5-5	TRBJ1-1	-	-	TGTGCCAGCACCCGCCAAGCCCTAGGTACTGAAGCTTTCTTT	CASTRQALGTEAFF
TRBV25-1	TRBJ2-1	-	-	TGTGCCAGCAGGCGGGTCTACAATGAGCAGTTCTTC	CASRRVYNEQFF
TRBV7-9	TRBJ2-3	TRBD2	-	TGTGCCAGCAGCTTAGCGACGGGAGGGTTCACAGATACGCAGTATTTT	CASSLATGGFTDTQYF
TRBV9	TRBJ1-1	-	-	TGTGCCAGCAGCGTAGTGGCCCGCGGGAACACTGAAGCTTTCTTT	CASSVVARGNTEAFF
TRBV4-1	TRBJ2-3	-	-	TGCGCCAGCAGCCAGCTCCCACTTGTAGATACGCAGTATTTT	CASSQLPLVDTQYF
TRBV6-6	TRBJ2-7	TRBD1	-	TGTGCCAGCAGTTTGACAGGGTTCTTTATCTACGAGCAGTACTTC	CASSLTGFFIYEQYF
TRBV6-5	TRBJ1-2	-	-	TGTGCCAGCAGTATTACCCAGGGCTATGGCTACACCTTC	CASSITQGYGYTF
TRBV7-8	TRBJ2-5	TRBD2	-	TGTGCCAGCAGCTTGCCGGGACTAGCGGGTCGCCGAGAGACCCAGTACTTC	CASSLPGLAGRRETQYF
TRBV6-6	TRBJ1-5	TRBD1	-	TGTGCCAGCAGTAGAGGGACAGGGAGACCTCAGCCCCAGCATTTT	CASSRGTGRPQPQHF
TRBV4-1	TRBJ1-5	TRBD1	-	TGCGCCAGCAGCCCCCAGGGGGGAGGACAGAATCAGCCCCAGCATTTT	CASSPQGGGQNQPQHF
TRBV7-8	TRBJ2-3	-	-	TGTGCCAGCACCCGATCCCCGAGCACAGATACGCAGTATTTT	CASTRSPSTDTQYF
TRBV4-3	TRBJ1-3	TRBD1	-	TGCGCCAGCAGCCACCAAGGGACAGGGTGGACAGGAAACACCATATATTTT	CASSHQGTGWTGNTIYF
TRBV2	TRBJ1-2	-	-	TGTGCCAGCCTTGGGGCGGTGGATGGCTACACCTTC	CASLGAVDGYTF
TRBV7-2	TRBJ2-1	-	few	TGTGCCAGCGCCCGGGGTTGGGGGAGAGGAGATGAGCAGTTCTTC	CASARGWGRGDEQFF
TRBV18	TRBJ1-1	-	-	TGTGCCAGCTCACTGGAGCAGGGGTCTGAAGCTTTCTTT	CASSLEQGSEAFF
TRBV19	TRBJ2-3	-	-	TGTGCCAGTAGTATCCTAGGGGTGGCAGATACGCAGTATTTT	CASSILGVADTQYF
TRBV4-1	TRBJ1-2	-	-	TGCGCCAGCAGCCAAGATCTTGGGCCTAAGAGAAGGGGCTACACCTTC	CASSQDLGPKRRGYTF
TRBV5-1	TRBJ1-6	-	-	TGCGCCAGCAGCTTGGTAGGGAAGGGGTCACCCCTCCACTTT	CASSLVGKGSPLHF